This T cell receptor (beta chain) emerged from a study of shared clonotypes between healthy human individuals. The overall study: The people who gave samples were a couple of women and a few men aged 18 to 49.

The germline V gene has CDR1 SGHAT and CDR2 FQNNGV. The CDR3 loop spans 14 amino acids. Trimming removed 4 bases from V and 0 bases from J; junction bases left unmatched: 2. The assay was immunoSEQ multiplex PCR, and TCRdb's table has in-frame clones only and misses some. There are more than 450,000 clones in the sample; 75% to 85% occur only once, and about an eighth lies in the top ten. The origin of this receptor is a woman aged 35 to 49 in good health. Some clones in this sample may be carry-over from other donors' samples. The rearrangement joins TRBV11-2 to TRBJ2-7; 8 positions match TRBD1. The specimen sequenced was PBMCs. This chain's CDR3 is CASSSGTGSYEQYF. CDR3 nucleotide sequence: TGTGCCAGCAGCTCCGGGACAGGCTCCTACGAGCAGTACTTC. Looking up the rest from reference TRBV11-2 and TRBJ2-7 gives the full variable domain: EAGVAQSPRYKIIEKRQSVAFWCNPISGHATLYWYQQILGQGPKLLIQFQNNGVVDDSQLPKDRFSAERLKGVDSTLKIQPAKLEDSAVYLCASSSGTGSYEQYFGPGTRLTVT.